These 25 T cell receptor beta chains originate from one sample sequenced in a study of spatial heterogeneity in lung cancer. Time point reported: sample taken at primary tumor resection. From the 5' RACE reads, TCRdb called clonotypes with MiXCR, one entry per CDR3 protein. The data show tens of thousands of distinct CDR3 sequences, about 12% seen once. The sequenced sample was PBMCs, obtained at surgery. The receptors shown here come from a male donor with early-stage non-small cell lung cancer.

V gene TRBV3-1 combines with J gene TRBJ1-2, with D tentatively TRBD1 (6 bases). V lost 3 bases and J lost 5, with 19 bases in between. The CDR3 spans 16 residues. In germline, CDR1 is LGHDT, CDR2 YNNKEL (reference sequence). CDR3 sequence reads: CASSQETLQGRYGYTF. DNA of the CDR3: TGTGCCAGCAGCCAGGAAACTCTGCAGGGGAGGTATGGCTACACCTTC.

This clonotype was found a few times. The rearrangement links TRBV24-1 to TRBJ2-3, with 7 bases lining up with TRBD1. V lost 5 bases and J lost 5; bases outside the gene matches: 12. CDR1 KGHDR and CDR2 SFDVKD come from the germline V gene. The CDR3 contains 16 residues. CDR3 protein: CATSVPTATGRDTQYF. CDR3 DNA: TGTGCCACCAGTGTCCCGACGGCGACAGGGAGAGATACGCAGTATTTT.

This clonotype was counted between two and nine times. The chain employs TRBV28 and TRBJ2-5; 7 bases fit TRBD1. The germline V gene encodes CDR1 MDHEN and CDR2 SYDVKM. The CDR3 spans 15 residues. The trim removed 6 bases at V and 2 bases at J, leaving 9 bases unmatched. CDR3 region: CASRRQGVKQETQYF. The CDR3 nucleotides are TGTGCCAGCAGGCGCCAGGGGGTTAAGCAAGAGACCCAGTACTTC.

The chain combines TRBV3-1 with TRBJ1-4; no firm D call. Germline V gene data show CDR1 as LGHDT and CDR2 as YNNKEL (reference sequence). This CDR3 region has 15 residues. V dropped 1 base and J dropped 1 base, with 7 bases sitting between them. This CDR3 reads CASSQGIRTNEKLFF. The CDR3 DNA is TGTGCCAGCAGCCAAGGTATCAGAACTAATGAAAAACTGTTTTTT.

The CDR3 protein is CASSLGSVAGRGTQYF. The DNA for the CDR3 is TGTGCCAGCAGCTTAGGGAGTGTAGCGGGAAGAGGGACCCAGTACTTC. The V gene is TRBV7-2, the J gene TRBJ2-5; 8 nucleotides agree with TRBD2. The V segment lost 1 base and the J segment 7 bases; nucleotides outside the gene matches: 11. Per the germline V gene, CDR1 is SGHTA and CDR2 is FQGNSA. This CDR3 spans 16 amino acids.

The chain couples TRBV4-2 to TRBJ2-7; D assignment may be TRBD1 or TRBD2 (5 bases each). The ends were cut back, 0 bases at V and 3 bases at J, with 12 bases in the middle. The germline gives CDR1 LGHNA, CDR2 YNFKEQ. CDR3 length: 15 residues. As DNA, the CDR3 is TGTGCCAGCAGCCAAGATTTGGGGACCTTCTACGAGCAGTACTTC. Translated: CASSQDLGTFYEQYF.

The CDR3 reads CASSPTSYQETQYF. CDR3 DNA: TGCGCCAGCAGCCCCACTTCGTACCAAGAGACCCAGTACTTC. The V gene is TRBV5-1, the J gene TRBJ2-5; no firm D call. V was trimmed by 4 bases and J by 0 bases, leaving 10 bases between them. The germline gives CDR1 SGHRS, CDR2 YFSETQ. This CDR3 has 14 amino acids. Variable domain in full (rest from reference TRBV5-1 and TRBJ2-5): KAGVTQTPRYLIKTRGQQVTLSCSPISGHRSVSWYQQTPGQGLQFLFEYFSETQRNKGNFPGRFSGRQFSNSRSEMNVSTLELGDSALYLCASSPTSYQETQYFGPGTRLLVL.

This clonotype has more than one count but fewer than ten. The chain has TRBV7-2 and TRBJ2-1; D possibly matches TRBD1 or TRBD2 (5 bases each). The germline CDR1 and CDR2 sequences are SGHTA and FQGNSA. V dropped 2 bases and J dropped 0 bases, with 11 bases sitting between them. The CDR3 length is 16 residues. This CDR3 reads CASSLRGGGSYNEQFF. The CDR3 DNA reads as TGTGCCAGCAGCTTAAGGGGCGGAGGCTCCTACAATGAGCAGTTCTTC.

The rearrangement uses TRBV27 and TRBJ2-7, with D possibly TRBD2 on 5 matching bases. With 6 bases removed from V and 9 bases from J, the gap between germline ends came to 18 bases. This CDR3 region has 13 residues. Germline values: CDR1 MNHEY, CDR2 SMNVEV (reference sequence). This CDR3 reads CASSPHRSRGQYF. The CDR3, as DNA: TGTGCCAGCAGCCCTCATAGGTCCCGGGGGCAGTACTTC.

The chain recombines TRBV6-2 or TRBV6-3 with TRBJ2-4; D remains ambiguous. The V gene lost 5 bases and the J gene lost 8 bases, with 13 bases spanning the gap. Looked up from germline, CDR1 is MNHEY and CDR2 is SVGEGT. CDR3 length equals 13 residues. The CDR3: CASSQAPRYIQYF. The CDR3 DNA sequence: TGTGCCAGCAGTCAAGCCCCTCGGTACATTCAGTACTTC.

The chain combines TRBV7-9 with TRBJ2-1; no firm D call. The V gene lost 1 base and the J gene lost 3 bases, with 10 bases spanning the gap. Per the germline V gene, CDR1 is SEHNR and CDR2 is FQNEAQ (reference sequence). The CDR3 spans 15 residues. The CDR3 spells CASSLVHGDYNEQFF. DNA for the CDR3: TGTGCCAGCAGCTTAGTTCACGGAGACTACAATGAGCAGTTCTTC. The full variable domain, its missing parts supplied by reference TRBV7-9 and TRBJ2-1, is DTGVSQNPRHKITKRGQNVTFRCDPISEHNRLYWYRQTLGQGPEFLTYFQNEAQLEKSRLLSDRFSAERPKGSFSTLEIQRTEQGDSAMYLCASSLVHGDYNEQFFGPGTRLTVL.

This clonotype was detected ten times or more. This chain connects TRBV7-9 to TRBJ2-7; D is uncertain. Germline V CDR1 and CDR2: SEHNR, FQNEAQ (reference sequence). Trimming left V 5 bases short and J 5 bases short, with 13 bases between. The CDR3 is 13 amino acids. CDR3 residues: CASSLRTRNEQYF. The CDR3 coding sequence is TGTGCCAGCAGCCTGCGGACGCGAAACGAGCAGTACTTC.

In this sample, this clonotype turned up many times. The chain recombines TRBV6-2 or TRBV6-3 with TRBJ2-6; a possible D gene is TRBD1 (7 bases). Trimming stripped 5 bases from V and 11 bases from J, with 22 bases between. Germline CDR1 MNHEY, CDR2 SVGEGT. This CDR3 contains 16 residues. DNA of the CDR3: TGTGCCAGCAGTCCCCGTGGAGGGGGCTTGGTCGACGTCCTGACTTTC. Amino acid sequence: CASSPRGGGLVDVLTF.

To note about this clonotype: At one end the junction does not follow the germline gene, possibly because of a read error. The chain uses TRBV5-1 and TRBJ2-3; 16 nucleotides align to TRBD2. The germline CDR1 and CDR2 sequences are SGHRS and YFSETQ. CDR3 length: 16 residues. CDR3 in amino acids: CAGSLGTSGRGDTQYF. CDR3 sequence (DNA): TGCGCCGGCAGCTTGGGGACTAGCGGGAGGGGAGATACGCAGTATTTT.

This clonotype was seen repeatedly, ten times or more. The chain uses TRBV7-2 and TRBJ2-5; D remains unclear. Germline lookup yields CDR1 SGHTA and CDR2 FQGNSA. The CDR3 length is 12 residues. Trimming took off 5 bases at V and 4 bases at J, with 8 bases between the two ends. CDR3 loop: CASSPSRETQYF. In nucleotides, the CDR3 is TGTGCCAGCAGCCCCAGCCGAGAGACCCAGTACTTC.

This clonotype was counted a few times. The chain uses TRBV6-6 and TRBJ2-1; 10 positions agree with TRBD2. Germline loops: CDR1 MNHNY, CDR2 SVGAGI (reference sequence). V lost 5 bases, J lost 0 bases, and 7 bases stayed unmatched. CDR3 length equals 17 residues. The CDR3 bases are TGTGCCAGCAGTACAAGCGGGGGGGAGGGCTCCTACAATGAGCAGTTCTTC. It encodes CASSTSGGEGSYNEQFF.

CDR3 coding DNA: TGTGCCACCACATTTGGTTCCCTGAACACTGAAGCTTTCTTT. Translating gives CATTFGSLNTEAFF. The rearrangement uses TRBV24-1 and TRBJ1-1; D ambiguous. Germline values: CDR1 KGHDR, CDR2 SFDVKD. This CDR3 is built from 14 residues. Trimming removed 8 bases from V and 0 bases from J, with 12 bases in between.

Many counts were recorded for this clonotype. This chain connects TRBV5-1 to TRBJ2-5, with D perhaps matching TRBD1 (5 bases). The germline CDR1 and CDR2 sequences are SGHRS and YFSETQ. With 0 bases removed from V and 3 bases from J, the gap between germline ends came to 9 bases. This CDR3 comprises 14 residues. In DNA, the CDR3 is TGCGCCAGCAGCTTGGGCCAGGGAAAAGAGACCCAGTACTTC. It codes for CASSLGQGKETQYF.

The chain employs TRBV29-1 and TRBJ2-2; D remains ambiguous. Trimming removed 6 bases at V and 2 bases at J, with 7 bases between. Germline lookup yields CDR1 SQVTM and CDR2 ANQGSEA. CDR3 size: 12 residues. The CDR3 sequence: CSVAPNTGELFF. CDR3 DNA sequence: TGCAGCGTAGCGCCCAACACCGGGGAGCTGTTTTTT.

This clonotype was seen ten or more times. The chain combines TRBV28 with TRBJ1-4; no definite D call. V lost 1 base to trimming and J lost 0 bases, with 3 bases between them. The CDR3 spans 14 residues. The V gene's germline CDR1 is MDHEN and CDR2 SYDVKM. The CDR3 protein is CASSLLSTNEKLFF. CDR3 DNA: TGTGCCAGCAGTTTATTATCAACTAATGAAAAACTGTTTTTT. Variable domain in full (rest from reference TRBV28 and TRBJ1-4): DVKVTQSSRYLVKRTGEKVFLECVQDMDHENMFWYRQDPGLGLRLIYFSYDVKMKEKGDIPEGYSVSREKKERFSLILESASTNQTSMYLCASSLLSTNEKLFFGSGTQLSVL.

V usage is TRBV3-1 and J usage is TRBJ2-1; D is perhaps TRBD2 (6 bases). Germline loops: CDR1 LGHDT, CDR2 YNNKEL (reference sequence). CDR3 length equals 15 residues. Deletions cut 1 base from V and 2 bases from J, with 9 bases between. Written as DNA, the CDR3 is TGTGCCAGCAGCCAAGTCGGGGGAACCTACAATGAGCAGTTCTTC. Its protein is CASSQVGGTYNEQFF.

A few counts support this clonotype. The chain has TRBV5-5 and TRBJ1-5, with D maybe TRBD1 (5 bases). V shed 1 base and J shed 4 bases, with 15 bases lying between them. There are 16 residues in the CDR3. Germline V gene sequence: CDR1 SGHKS, CDR2 YYEKEE (reference sequence). Here the CDR3 DNA reads TGTGCCAGCAGCTTGTCTGGCGACAGCCAGAATCAGCCCCAGCATTTT. Translated, it gives CASSLSGDSQNQPQHF.

There are a few counts of this clonotype. V usage is TRBV5-1 and J usage is TRBJ2-5; D tentatively reads TRBD1 or TRBD2 (5 bases each). The ends were cut back, 3 bases at V and 2 bases at J, with 11 bases in the middle. The length of the CDR3 is 14 residues. CDR1 SGHRS and CDR2 YFSETQ come from the germline V gene. CDR3 bases: TGCGCCAGCAGCTCATGGGACCTACAAGAGACCCAGTACTTC. It translates to CASSSWDLQETQYF.

The chain couples TRBV12-3 or TRBV12-4 to TRBJ2-7; possibly TRBD2 for D (6 bases). V was pared by 3 bases and J by 4 bases, with 13 bases between. CDR3 length: 14 amino acids. This CDR3 reads CASSLRGFGYEQYF. CDR3 sequence (DNA): TGTGCCAGCAGTTTGCGGGGATTTGGTTACGAGCAGTACTTC.

This clonotype was seen more than once but under ten times. This chain joins TRBV7-9 and TRBJ2-6; D remains ambiguous. V was cut by 1 base and J by 2 bases, with 3 bases left in between. Germline assignment: CDR1 SEHNR and CDR2 FQNEAQ (reference sequence). The CDR3 runs to 14 residues. Here the CDR3 reads CASSLVAGANVLTF. DNA for the CDR3: TGTGCCAGCAGCTTAGTGGCTGGGGCCAACGTCCTGACTTTC.